This passage covers 14 T cell receptor beta chains from one sample sequenced in a study of blood T cell repertoires in COVID-19. Profiled with immunoSEQ multiplex PCR; TCRdb holds only in-frame clones, not every one. The sample carries tens of thousands of clones, 60% to 80% recorded once. The sequenced sample was peripheral blood. These receptors came from a woman aged 60-70 years with acute or convalescent COVID-19.

This rearrangement joins TRBV21-1 to TRBJ1-1; TRBD1, as called in the table, went unchecked against the DNA. TRBV21-1 is an annotated pseudogene. This CDR3 contains 14 residues. The DNA of the CDR3 is TGTGCCAGCAGCACCCGGACAGGGAAAACTGAAGCTTTCTTT. Its protein product is CASSTRTGKTEAFF.

J is TRBJ2-1 and V is TRBV12-3 or TRBV12-4; unclear D gene. The CDR3 is 12 residues long. V was trimmed by 6 bases and J by 2 bases, leaving 5 bases between them. The CDR3 nucleotides are TGTGCCAGCAGGGGCCCCTACAATGAGCAGTTCTTC. As protein: CASRGPYNEQFF.

The genes are TRBV3-1 (or the pseudogene TRBV3-2) and TRBJ2-3, with D tentatively TRBD2 (6 bases). Germline V CDR1 and CDR2: LGHDT, YNNKEL (reference sequence). This CDR3 is 13 amino acids long. Deletions cut 7 bases from V and 4 bases from J, with 12 bases between. CDR3: CASTPGLSDTQYF. CDR3 nucleotides: TGTGCCAGCACCCCGGGACTCTCAGATACGCAGTATTTT.

J is TRBJ2-3 and V is TRBV5-6; D uncertain. The CDR3 runs 13 residues. CDR1 is SGHDT, CDR2 YYEEEE, per germline. The V end was cut by 1 base, the J end by 4 bases, with 7 bases between. The CDR3 DNA is TGTGCCAGCAGCTTGCCAGTCTCAGATACGCAGTATTTT. It codes for CASSLPVSDTQYF.

The rearrangement joins TRBV3-1 (or the pseudogene TRBV3-2) to TRBJ2-1, with 9 nucleotides matching TRBD2. This CDR3 has 19 amino acids. Losses at the gene ends were 5 bases for V and 7 bases for J; bases not matched to a gene: 21. In germline, CDR1 is LGHDT, CDR2 YNNKEL (reference sequence). The CDR3 DNA reads as TGTGCCAGCAGCTCCCTTCGTGGTTGGGCTAGCGGGGCCGCGAATGAGCAGTTCTTC. It specifies CASSSLRGWASGAANEQFF.

This rearrangement joins TRBV24-1 to TRBJ2-5; 7 bases agree with TRBD2. CDR3 length equals 15 residues. Looked up from germline, CDR1 is KGHDR and CDR2 is SFDVKD. The V and J ends lost 2 bases and 5 bases, in that order; junction bases with no gene match: 7. The CDR3, as DNA: TGTGCCACCAGTGATTCGGGGGGACCTGGGGAGACCCAGTACTTC. Translating gives CATSDSGGPGETQYF.

This sequence joins TRBV10-2 and TRBJ1-6; 9 positions match TRBD1. J gave up 8 bases and V 3 bases, and 11 bases lay outside the gene matches. Per germline, CDR1 WSHSY and CDR2 SAAADI. The CDR3 totals 17 residues. Here the CDR3 DNA reads TGCGCCAGCAGTGACCCTACGGACAGGGGTAAGGATTCACCCCTCCACTTT. Translating it yields CASSDPTDRGKDSPLHF.

The genes are TRBV7-9 and TRBJ2-7, with 7 bases matching TRBD1. CDR3 length: 14 residues. With V trimmed by 6 bases and J by 5 bases, 10 bases remained unmatched. CDR1 and CDR2 (germline): SEHNR, FQNEAQ (reference sequence). CDR3 in amino acids: CASSHRQGKDEQYF. CDR3 sequence (DNA): TGTGCCAGCAGTCATCGACAGGGAAAGGACGAGCAGTACTTC.

V gene TRBV3-1 (or the pseudogene TRBV3-2) combines with J gene TRBJ2-3, with D hard to call. There are 16 residues in the CDR3. Germline V gives CDR1 LGHDT, CDR2 YNNKEL (reference sequence). V gave up 1 base and J gave up 3 bases, with 14 bases separating them. CDR3 nucleotide sequence: TGTGCCAGCAGCCAAGGTGGTCGGGTTATAACAGATACGCAGTATTTT. Translation: CASSQGGRVITDTQYF.

This clone showed up many times. This rearrangement joins TRBV29-1 to TRBJ2-7, with D uncertain. V lost 5 bases and J 0 bases, leaving 11 bases between the germline ends. Germline V gives CDR1 SQVTM, CDR2 ANQGSEA. The CDR3 has 13 residues. The CDR3 sequence is CSVRLLSSYEQYF. DNA of the CDR3: TGCAGCGTTCGCCTCCTTAGCTCCTACGAGCAGTACTTC.

The chain links TRBV10-3 to TRBJ1-1; the match to TRBD1 covers 9 bases. The germline CDR1 and CDR2 sequences are ENHRY and SYGVKD. Trimming at V came to 6 bases and at J to 1 base, leaving 6 bases not matched to a gene. This CDR3 comprises 15 residues. CDR3 amino acids: CAISGGTGRNTEAFF. For the CDR3, the DNA is TGTGCCATCAGCGGGGGGACAGGGAGGAACACTGAAGCTTTCTTT.

This rearrangement joins TRBV6-2 or TRBV6-3 to TRBJ1-2; the match to TRBD1 covers 8 bases. With 6 bases clipped from V and 4 bases from J, the junction kept 4 bases outside the gene matches. Germline V lookup: CDR1 MNHEY, CDR2 SVGEGT. This CDR3 has 13 residues. Written as DNA, the CDR3 is TGTGCCAGCAGCTCAGGGGGCCTCTATGGCTACACCTTC. Its translation is CASSSGGLYGYTF.

The chain is built from TRBV18 and TRBJ1-2; 9 positions agree with TRBD1. The trim removed 2 bases at V and 1 base at J, leaving 14 bases unmatched. The CDR3 is 19 residues long. Germline V lookup: CDR1 KGHSH, CDR2 LQKENI. The CDR3, as DNA: TGTGCCAGCTCACCAACTACAGGGGGCGCGAGGCCTAGTAACTATGGCTACACCTTC. Its protein is CASSPTTGGARPSNYGYTF.

This chain links TRBV12-5 with TRBJ1-2; D uncertain. V was clipped by 2 bases and J by 6 bases, with 16 bases between them. Germline assignment: CDR1 LGHNT and CDR2 FRNRAP. This CDR3 has 15 residues. The CDR3 protein is CASGLLGLNANGYTF. In DNA, the CDR3 is TGTGCTAGTGGTTTGCTCGGACTGAACGCGAATGGCTACACCTTC. The full variable domain, with the rest looked up from reference TRBV12-5 and TRBJ1-2, is DARVTQTPRHKVTEMGQEVTMRCQPILGHNTVFWYRQTMMQGLELLAYFRNRAPLDDSGMPKDRFSAEMPDATLATLKIQPSEPRDSAVYFCASGLLGLNANGYTFGSGTRLTVV.